This T cell receptor beta chain appears in the sequencing data of a study of blood T cell repertoires in COVID-19. Data came from immunoSEQ multiplex PCR; TCRdb stores just in-frame clones and leaves some out. This table holds around 67,000 clones, just under 85% found once. Germline CDR1 reads SGHNT; CDR2 reads YYREEE (reference sequence). V lost 4 bases to trimming and J lost 10 bases, with 21 bases between them. The CDR3 is 15 amino acids. The sequence was collected from a man in his sixties or seventies with acute or convalescent COVID-19. The V and J genes are TRBV5-4 and TRBJ2-1; tentative D call: TRBD2 (6 bases). The sample consisted of peripheral blood. CDR3 region: CASSRRLGKAGEQFF. In DNA, the CDR3 is TGTGCCAGCAGCCGGAGGCTGGGCAAGGCGGGGGAGCAGTTCTTC.